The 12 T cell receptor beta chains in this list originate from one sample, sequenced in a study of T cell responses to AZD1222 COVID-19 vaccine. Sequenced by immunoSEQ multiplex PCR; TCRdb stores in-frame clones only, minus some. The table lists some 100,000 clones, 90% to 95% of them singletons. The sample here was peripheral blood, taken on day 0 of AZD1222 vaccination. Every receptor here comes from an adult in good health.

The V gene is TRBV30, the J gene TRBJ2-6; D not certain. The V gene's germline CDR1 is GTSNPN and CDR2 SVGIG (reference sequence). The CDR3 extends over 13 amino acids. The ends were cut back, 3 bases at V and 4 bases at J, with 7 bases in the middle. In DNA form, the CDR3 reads TGTGCCTGGAGGTGGTCCGGGGCCAACGTCCTGACTTTC. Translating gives CAWRWSGANVLTF.

The DNA of the CDR3 is TGTGCCAGCAGTCGATACGGGAGGGACAGGGGGCCGGGCTACACCTTC. Translation: CASSRYGRDRGPGYTF. The chain uses TRBV28 and TRBJ1-2; 12 nucleotides match TRBD1. Looked up from germline, CDR1 is MDHEN and CDR2 is SYDVKM. The CDR3 runs to 16 residues. The V segment lost 5 bases and the J segment 8 bases; nucleotides outside the gene matches: 12.

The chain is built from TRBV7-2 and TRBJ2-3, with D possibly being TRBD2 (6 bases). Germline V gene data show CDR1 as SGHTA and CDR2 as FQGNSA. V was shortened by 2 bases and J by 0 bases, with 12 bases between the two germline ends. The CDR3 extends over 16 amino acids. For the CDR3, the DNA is TGTGCCAGCAGCTTATCGGGCGGGATAAGCACAGATACGCAGTATTTT. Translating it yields CASSLSGGISTDTQYF.

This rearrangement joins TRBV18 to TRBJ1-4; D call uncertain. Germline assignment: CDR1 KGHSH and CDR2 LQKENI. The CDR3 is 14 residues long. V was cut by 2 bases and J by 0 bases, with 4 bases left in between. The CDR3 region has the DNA TGTGCCAGCTCACCAAGGACAACTAATGAAAAACTGTTTTTT. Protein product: CASSPRTTNEKLFF.

The CDR3, as DNA: TGTGCCACCAGTGATCCGACCAAAGGCTACACCTTC. This translates into CATSDPTKGYTF. This chain uses TRBV24-1 with TRBJ1-2; D remains unclear. The CDR3 runs 12 residues. With 3 bases removed from V and 8 bases from J, the gap between germline ends came to 9 bases. Germline-derived CDR1 and CDR2 are KGHDR and SFDVKD.

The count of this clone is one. The CDR3 loop reads CATSDLGPAQETQYF. CDR3 DNA sequence: TGTGCCACCAGTGATTTGGGCCCCGCACAAGAGACCCAGTACTTC. The genes are TRBV24-1 and TRBJ2-5; D not resolved. The ends were cut back, 0 bases at V and 2 bases at J, with 9 bases in the middle. Germline CDR1 KGHDR, CDR2 SFDVKD. CDR3 length: 15 residues.

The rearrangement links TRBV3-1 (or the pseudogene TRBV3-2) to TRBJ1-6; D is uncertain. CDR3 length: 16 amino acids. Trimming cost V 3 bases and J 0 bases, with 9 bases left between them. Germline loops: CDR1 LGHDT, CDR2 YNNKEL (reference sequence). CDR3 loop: CASSHDTSSYNSPLHF. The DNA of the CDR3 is TGTGCCAGCAGCCATGACACGAGCTCCTATAATTCACCCCTCCACTTT.

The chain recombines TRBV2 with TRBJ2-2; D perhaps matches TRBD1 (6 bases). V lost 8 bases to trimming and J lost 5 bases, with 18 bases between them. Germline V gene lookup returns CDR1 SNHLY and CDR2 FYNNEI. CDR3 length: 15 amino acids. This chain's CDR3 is CASRSRGVRTGELFF. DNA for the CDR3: TGTGCCAGCCGGTCCAGGGGTGTGCGTACCGGGGAGCTGTTTTTT.

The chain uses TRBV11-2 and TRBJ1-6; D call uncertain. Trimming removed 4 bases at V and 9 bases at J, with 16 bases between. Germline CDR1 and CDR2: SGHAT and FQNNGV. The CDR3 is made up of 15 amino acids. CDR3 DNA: TGTGCCAGCAGCTCAGCGATGGGTAGGAGTTCACCCCTCCACTTT. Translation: CASSSAMGRSSPLHF.

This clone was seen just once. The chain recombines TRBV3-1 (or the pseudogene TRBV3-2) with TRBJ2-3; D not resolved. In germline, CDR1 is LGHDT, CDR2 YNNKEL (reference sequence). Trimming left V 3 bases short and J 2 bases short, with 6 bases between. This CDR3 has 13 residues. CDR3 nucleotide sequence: TGTGCCAGCAGCCAGAGGTTCACAGATACGCAGTATTTT. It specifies CASSQRFTDTQYF.

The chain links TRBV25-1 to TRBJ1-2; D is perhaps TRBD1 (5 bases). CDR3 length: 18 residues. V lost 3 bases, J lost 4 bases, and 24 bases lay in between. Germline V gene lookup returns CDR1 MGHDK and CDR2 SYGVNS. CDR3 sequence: CASSDLTVDLIFSYGYTF. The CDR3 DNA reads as TGTGCCAGCAGTGACCTGACAGTTGACCTAATTTTCTCCTATGGCTACACCTTC.

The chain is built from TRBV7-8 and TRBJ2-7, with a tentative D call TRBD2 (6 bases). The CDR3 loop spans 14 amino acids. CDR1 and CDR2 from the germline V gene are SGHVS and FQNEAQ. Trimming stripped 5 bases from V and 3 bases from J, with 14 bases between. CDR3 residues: CASSRGRGGYEQYF. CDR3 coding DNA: TGTGCCAGCAGCCGGGGAAGGGGAGGCTACGAGCAGTACTTC.